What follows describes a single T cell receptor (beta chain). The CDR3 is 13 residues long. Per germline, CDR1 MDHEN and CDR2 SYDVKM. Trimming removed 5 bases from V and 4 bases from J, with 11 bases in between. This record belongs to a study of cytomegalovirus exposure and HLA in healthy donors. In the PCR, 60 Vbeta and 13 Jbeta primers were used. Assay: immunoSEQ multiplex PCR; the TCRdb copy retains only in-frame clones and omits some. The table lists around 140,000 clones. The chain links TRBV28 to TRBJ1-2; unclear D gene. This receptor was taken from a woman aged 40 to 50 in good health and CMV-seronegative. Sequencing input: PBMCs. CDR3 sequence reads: CASSLRQAYGYTF. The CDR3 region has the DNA TGTGCCAGCAGTCTTCGCCAGGCCTATGGCTACACCTTC.